The text below deals with one T cell receptor beta chain. Data came from immunoSEQ multiplex PCR; TCRdb stores just in-frame clones and leaves some out. Seen here are roughly 100,000 clones, around nine tenths observed once, and the top ten hold around 20%. Germline V lookup: CDR1 LNHNV, CDR2 YYDKDF (reference sequence). The V end was cut by 0 bases, the J end by 14 bases, with 16 bases between. This CDR3 has 14 amino acids. The source of the sample is a study of blood T cell repertoires in COVID-19. Material: peripheral blood. The rearrangement joins TRBV15 to TRBJ1-4; possibly TRBD1 for D (6 bases). This sequence originates from an elderly woman with acute or convalescent COVID-19. CDR3 region: CATSRDRAGQGLFF. The CDR3 DNA follows: TGTGCCACCAGCAGAGATCGGGCAGGTCAGGGGCTGTTTTTT.